This T cell receptor beta chain was captured in a study of blood T cell repertoires in COVID-19. As for the study in general: Sources were T cells, B-cell-depleted T cells, or PBMCs; the material itself was cDNA or gDNA.

This clone was seen only a few times. This CDR3 region has 14 residues. The junction had 6 bases not matched to a gene; V was cut back by 5 bases and J by 9 bases. CDR1 is SGDLS, CDR2 YYNGEE, per germline. This table comes from immunoSEQ multiplex PCR, and its TCRdb copy is limited to in-frame clones, with some not included. The table has approximately 290,000 clones, nearly 90% seen once. This sequence was found in a woman under 30 with acute COVID-19. The sample consisted of PBMCs or T cells enriched from blood (not recorded which). The genes are TRBV9 and TRBJ1-6, with TRBD1 identical over 9 bases. The CDR3: CASSLQGASSPLHF. In DNA form, the CDR3 reads TGTGCCAGCAGTTTACAGGGGGCGAGTTCACCCCTCCACTTT. The whole variable domain, filled in from reference TRBV9 and TRBJ1-6, reads DSGVTQTPKHLITATGQRVTLRCSPRSGDLSVYWYQQSLDQGLQFLIQYYNGEERAKGNILERFSAQQFPDLHSELNLSSLELGDSALYFCASSLQGASSPLHFGNGTRLTVT.